The subject of this entry is one T cell receptor beta chain. Its antigen is not identified. The entry originates in a study of cytomegalovirus exposure and HLA in healthy donors. Study-wide findings and caveats: In vitro testing confirmed three CMV-associated chains as specific for CMV antigens.

Both 60 Vbeta primers and 13 Jbeta primers went into the PCR. Measured with immunoSEQ multiplex PCR; TCRdb has only the in-frame clones, and not every one. The profile shows 150,000 to 200,000 clones, almost 80% of them singletons. Germline lookup yields CDR1 MDHEN and CDR2 SYDVKM. V was shortened by 5 bases and J by 10 bases, with 20 bases between the two germline ends. This CDR3 spans 14 amino acids. The chain carries TRBV28 and TRBJ2-5; a possible D gene is TRBD1 (5 bases). The material sequenced was PBMCs. This receptor was identified in a man aged 35-49 years in good health and CMV-seropositive. The CDR3 spells CASSPLGRHFDQYF. The CDR3 DNA reads as TGTGCCAGCAGTCCCCTGGGGCGGCACTTCGACCAGTACTTC.